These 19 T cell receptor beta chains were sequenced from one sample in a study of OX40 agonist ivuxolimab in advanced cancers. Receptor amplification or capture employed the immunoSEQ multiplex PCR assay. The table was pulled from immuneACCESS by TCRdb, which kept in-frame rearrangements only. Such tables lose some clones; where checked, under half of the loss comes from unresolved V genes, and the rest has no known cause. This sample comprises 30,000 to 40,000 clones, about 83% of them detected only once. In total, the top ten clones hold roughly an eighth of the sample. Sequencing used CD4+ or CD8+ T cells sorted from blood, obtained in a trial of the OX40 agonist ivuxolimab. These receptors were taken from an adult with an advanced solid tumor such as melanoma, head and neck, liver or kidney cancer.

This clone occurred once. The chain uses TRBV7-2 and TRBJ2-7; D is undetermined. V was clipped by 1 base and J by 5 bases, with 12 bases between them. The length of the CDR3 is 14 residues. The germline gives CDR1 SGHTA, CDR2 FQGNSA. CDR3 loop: CASSLGAPSNEQYF. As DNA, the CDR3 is TGTGCCAGCAGCTTAGGGGCTCCGTCGAACGAGCAGTACTTC.

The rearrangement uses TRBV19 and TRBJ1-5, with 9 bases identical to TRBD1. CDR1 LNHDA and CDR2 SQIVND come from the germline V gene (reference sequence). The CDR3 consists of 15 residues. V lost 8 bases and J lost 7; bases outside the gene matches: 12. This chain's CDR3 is CASGGQGGGGQPQHF. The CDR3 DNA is TGTGCCAGTGGGGGACAGGGCGGAGGGGGACAGCCCCAGCATTTT.

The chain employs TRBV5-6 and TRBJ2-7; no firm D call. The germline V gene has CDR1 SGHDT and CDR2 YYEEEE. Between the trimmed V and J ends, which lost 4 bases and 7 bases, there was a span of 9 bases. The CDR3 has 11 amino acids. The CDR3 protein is CASSRLREQYF. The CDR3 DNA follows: TGTGCCAGCAGCCGGCTAAGGGAGCAGTACTTC.

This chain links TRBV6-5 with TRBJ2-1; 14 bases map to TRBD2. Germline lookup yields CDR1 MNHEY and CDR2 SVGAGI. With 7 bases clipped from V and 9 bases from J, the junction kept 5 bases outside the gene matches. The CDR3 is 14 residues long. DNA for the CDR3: TGTGCCAGCATTGGGACTAGCGGGAGAACTGAGCAGTTCTTC. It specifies CASIGTSGRTEQFF.

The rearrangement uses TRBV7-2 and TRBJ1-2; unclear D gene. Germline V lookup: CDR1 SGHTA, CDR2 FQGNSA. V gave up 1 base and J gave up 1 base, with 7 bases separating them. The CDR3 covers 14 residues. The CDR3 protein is CASSLGTLNYGYTF. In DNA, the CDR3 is TGTGCCAGCAGCTTAGGCACACTTAACTATGGCTACACCTTC.

The CDR3 reads CASSPFPSYEQYF. The CDR3 DNA follows: TGTGCCAGCAGTCCCTTCCCCAGTTACGAGCAGTACTTC. This rearrangement joins TRBV6-1 to TRBJ2-5; D is undetermined. The closer fit of TRBJ2-7 to the DNA end suggests the J call may be wrong. The CDR3 extends over 13 amino acids. The germline V gene encodes CDR1 MNHNS and CDR2 SASEGT.

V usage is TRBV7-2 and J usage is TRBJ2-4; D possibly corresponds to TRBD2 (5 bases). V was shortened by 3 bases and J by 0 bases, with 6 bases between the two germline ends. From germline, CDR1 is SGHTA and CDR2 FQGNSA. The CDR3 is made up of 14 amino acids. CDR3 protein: CASSFGVAKNIQYF. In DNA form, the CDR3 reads TGTGCCAGCAGCTTCGGGGTAGCCAAAAACATTCAGTACTTC.

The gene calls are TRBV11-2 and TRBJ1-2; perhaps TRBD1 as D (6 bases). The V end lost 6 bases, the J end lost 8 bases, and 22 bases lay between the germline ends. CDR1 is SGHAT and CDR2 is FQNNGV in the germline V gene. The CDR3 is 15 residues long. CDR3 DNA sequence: TGTGCCAGCAGTCATGCAGGGGTGGGTTTTATCGGCTACACCTTC. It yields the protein CASSHAGVGFIGYTF.

CDR3 coding DNA: TGTGCCATCAGTGTAGGTCGTGAGGGCAATCAGCCCCAGCATTTT. Encoded protein: CAISVGREGNQPQHF. The rearrangement uses TRBV10-3 and TRBJ1-5; no firm D call. This CDR3 spans 15 amino acids. CDR1 is ENHRY and CDR2 is SYGVKD in the germline V gene. Trimming left V 4 bases short and J 2 bases short, with 12 bases between.

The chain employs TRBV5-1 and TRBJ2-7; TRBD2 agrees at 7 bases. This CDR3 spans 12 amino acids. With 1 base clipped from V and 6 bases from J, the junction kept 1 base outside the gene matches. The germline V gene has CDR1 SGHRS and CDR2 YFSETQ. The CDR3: CASSLPGGEQYF. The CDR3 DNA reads TGCGCCAGCAGCTTGCCGGGAGGCGAGCAGTACTTC.

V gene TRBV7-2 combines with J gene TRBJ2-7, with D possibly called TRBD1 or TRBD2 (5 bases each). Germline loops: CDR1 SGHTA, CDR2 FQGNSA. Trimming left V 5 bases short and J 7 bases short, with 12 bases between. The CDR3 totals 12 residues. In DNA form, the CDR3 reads TGTGCCAGCAGCCTGGGGACGAAAGAGCAGTACTTC. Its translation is CASSLGTKEQYF.

The CDR3 spells CASSLGGMGDTQYF. Written as DNA, the CDR3 is TGCGCCAGCAGCTTGGGCGGGATGGGAGATACGCAGTATTTT. J is TRBJ2-3 and V is TRBV5-1; tentative D call: TRBD2 (6 bases). V gave up 0 bases and J gave up 5 bases, with 10 bases separating them. CDR1 SGHRS and CDR2 YFSETQ come from the germline V gene. The length of the CDR3 is 14 residues.

CDR3 region: CASSRRGLAGDHEQFF. The CDR3 coding sequence is TGTGCCAGCAGCCGAAGGGGCCTAGCGGGAGATCATGAGCAGTTCTTC. J is TRBJ2-1 and V is TRBV11-2; 10 bases map to TRBD2. V lost 5 bases, J lost 8 bases, and 12 bases stayed unmatched. CDR3 length equals 16 residues. CDR1 is SGHAT and CDR2 is FQNNGV in the germline V gene.

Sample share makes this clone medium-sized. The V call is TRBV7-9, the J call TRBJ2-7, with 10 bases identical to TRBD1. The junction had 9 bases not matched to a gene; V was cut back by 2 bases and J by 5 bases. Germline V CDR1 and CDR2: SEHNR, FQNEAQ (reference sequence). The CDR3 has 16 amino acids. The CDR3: CASSLWPGQGWNEQYF. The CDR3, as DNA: TGTGCCAGCAGCTTATGGCCGGGACAGGGGTGGAACGAGCAGTACTTC.

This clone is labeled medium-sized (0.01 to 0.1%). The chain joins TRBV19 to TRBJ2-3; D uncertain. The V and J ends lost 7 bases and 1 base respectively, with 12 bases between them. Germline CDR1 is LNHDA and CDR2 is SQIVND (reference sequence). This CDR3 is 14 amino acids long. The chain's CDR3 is CASTLRQGTDTQYF. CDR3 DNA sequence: TGTGCCAGTACCCTAAGACAAGGCACAGATACGCAGTATTTT. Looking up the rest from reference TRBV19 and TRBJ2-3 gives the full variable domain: DGGITQSPKYLFRKEGQNVTLSCEQNLNHDAMYWYRQDPGQGLRLIYYSQIVNDFQKGDIAEGYSVSREKKESFPLTVTSAQKNPTAFYLCASTLRQGTDTQYFGPGTRLTVL.

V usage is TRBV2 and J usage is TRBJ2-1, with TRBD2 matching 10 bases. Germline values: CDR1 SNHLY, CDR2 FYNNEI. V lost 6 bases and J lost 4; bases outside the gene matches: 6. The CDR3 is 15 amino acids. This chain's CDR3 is CASRAGTSVYNEQFF. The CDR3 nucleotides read TGTGCCAGCAGGGCCGGGACTAGCGTTTACAATGAGCAGTTCTTC.

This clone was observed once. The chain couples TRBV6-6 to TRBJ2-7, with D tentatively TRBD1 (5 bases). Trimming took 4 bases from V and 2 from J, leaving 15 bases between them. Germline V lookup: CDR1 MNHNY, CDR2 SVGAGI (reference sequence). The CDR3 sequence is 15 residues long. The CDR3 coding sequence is TGTGCCAGCAGTTCCCAGGGTGTTAAGCCCTACGAGCAGTACTTC. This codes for CASSSQGVKPYEQYF.

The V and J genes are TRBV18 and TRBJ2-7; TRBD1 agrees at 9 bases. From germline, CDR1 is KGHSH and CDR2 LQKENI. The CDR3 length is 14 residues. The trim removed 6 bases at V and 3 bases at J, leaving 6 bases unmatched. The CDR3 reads CASSGQGSLYEQYF. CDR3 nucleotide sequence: TGTGCCAGCTCGGGACAGGGCTCCCTCTACGAGCAGTACTTC.

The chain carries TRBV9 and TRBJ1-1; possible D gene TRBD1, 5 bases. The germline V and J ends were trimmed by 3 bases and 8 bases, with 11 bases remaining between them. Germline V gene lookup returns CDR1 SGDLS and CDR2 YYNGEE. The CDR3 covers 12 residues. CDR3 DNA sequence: TGTGCCAGCAGCGCTGGAACAGGAGAAGCTTTCTTT. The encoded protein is CASSAGTGEAFF.